Below, 27 T cell receptor beta chains from the same sample are listed, as sequenced in a study of blood T cells in healthy people across ages. For the second PCR, which ran for about 7 to 11 cycles, a sample-barcoded 5' primer and a J-beta primer mix were used. TCRdb used MiXCR to reprocess the 5' RACE reads, holding one entry per CDR3 protein. This sample has about 640,000 distinct CDR3 sequences; around three fifths occur once, and the top ten carry 30% to 40%. Source material: blood. The receptors stem from a man aged 55 to 69 in good health.

This clonotype was recorded only once. DNA of the CDR3: TGTGCCACCAGCAGATCTGGACTAGCGGCCACAGATACGCAGTATTTT. Residues: CATSRSGLAATDTQYF. V and J are TRBV15 and TRBJ2-3, with 10 nucleotides matching TRBD2. The V gene end was trimmed by 2 bases and the J gene end by 2 bases; junction bases not matched to a gene: 4. The CDR3 consists of 16 residues. The germline CDR1 and CDR2 sequences are LNHNV and YYDKDF (reference sequence).

V is TRBV28 and J is TRBJ1-4; tentatively, D is TRBD1 (5 bases). Germline-derived CDR1 and CDR2 are MDHEN and SYDVKM. The CDR3 is 13 amino acids. Trimming left V 7 bases short and J 9 bases short, with 15 bases between. The CDR3 DNA is TGTGCCAGCACCCCTGTACCAGGGAAAAAACTGTTTTTT. It translates to CASTPVPGKKLFF.

This chain's CDR3 is CASSQGFTGDSNQPQHF. The CDR3 region has the DNA TGTGCCAGCAGCCAAGGGTTCACAGGGGATAGCAATCAGCCCCAGCATTTT. The chain joins TRBV4-2 to TRBJ1-5; TRBD1 matches 7 bases. Germline V CDR1 and CDR2: LGHNA, YNFKEQ. The CDR3 sequence is 17 residues long. V lost 1 base and J lost 0; bases outside the gene matches: 6.

This clonotype was recorded many times. The genes are TRBV10-3 and TRBJ2-5; TRBD1 agrees at 10 bases. The CDR3 totals 15 residues. V gave up 5 bases and J gave up 5 bases; unmatched junction bases: 8. Germline values: CDR1 ENHRY, CDR2 SYGVKD. The DNA of the CDR3 is TGTGCCATCAGTTCGACAGGGGGCGCTGGGGAGACCCAGTACTTC. It yields the protein CAISSTGGAGETQYF.

This clonotype was seen repeatedly, ten times or more. Possible read error: a much larger clone is one base away. This chain uses TRBV7-2 with TRBJ2-5; possible D gene TRBD1, 5 bases. V was trimmed by 5 bases and J by 11 bases, leaving 18 bases between them. Germline V CDR1 and CDR2: SGHTA, FQGNSA. The CDR3 length is 13 residues. The CDR3 spells CASSRQGNNEQYF. The CDR3 bases are TGTGCCAGCAGCCGCCAGGGCAACAATGAGCAGTACTTC.

The chain employs TRBV11-2 and TRBJ2-2, with no clear D. Germline CDR1 SGHAT, CDR2 FQNNGV. This CDR3 contains 17 residues. V was pared by 1 base and J by 0 bases, with 12 bases between. The CDR3 nucleotides read TGTGCCAGCAGCTTAGGATCCTGGACCACGAACACCGGGGAGCTGTTTTTT. It codes for CASSLGSWTTNTGELFF.

The J gene is TRBJ2-5, the V gene TRBV11-2; weak D call: TRBD1 (6 bases). The CDR3 consists of 13 residues. CDR1 is SGHAT, CDR2 FQNNGV, per germline. With 0 bases removed from V and 11 bases from J, the gap between germline ends came to 13 bases. The CDR3 nucleotides read TGTGCCAGCAGCTTAGATAGGGACAATGAGCAGTACTTC. It encodes CASSLDRDNEQYF. The full variable domain, rest sourced from reference TRBV11-2 and TRBJ2-5, is EAGVAQSPRYKIIEKRQSVAFWCNPISGHATLYWYQQILGQGPKLLIQFQNNGVVDDSQLPKDRFSAERLKGVDSTLKIQPAKLEDSAVYLCASSLDRDNEQYFGPGTRLLVL.

The chain is built from TRBV9 and TRBJ2-7, with 9 nucleotides matching TRBD2. The J call is uncertain, as TRBJ2-5 better fits the DNA end. The CDR3 runs to 13 residues. Germline assignment: CDR1 SGDLS and CDR2 YYNGEE. The DNA of the CDR3 is TGTGCCAGCAGCATAACTAGCGGGGAGACCCAGTACTTC. This sequence encodes CASSITSGETQYF.

In DNA form, the CDR3 reads TGTGCCAGCAGTTTACCCCAGGGTTCAGAGACCCAGTACTTC. Protein sequence: CASSLPQGSETQYF. The gene calls are TRBV28 and TRBJ2-5; a weak D match, TRBD1 (5 bases). In germline, CDR1 is MDHEN, CDR2 SYDVKM. The V and J ends lost 2 bases and 4 bases respectively, with 11 bases between them. CDR3 length: 14 amino acids.

A few counts support this clonotype. The chain combines TRBV7-9 with TRBJ1-2, with D possibly matching TRBD1 (5 bases). Germline loops: CDR1 SEHNR, CDR2 FQNEAQ (reference sequence). V was trimmed by 5 bases and J by 0 bases, leaving 16 bases between them. The CDR3 sequence is 16 residues long. In DNA form, the CDR3 reads TGTGCCAGCAGCATGAGGGAGGGACTAGCTAACTATGGCTACACCTTC. This translates into CASSMREGLANYGYTF.

The rearrangement links TRBV20-1 to TRBJ2-7, with 7 bases that match TRBD2. CDR1 is DFQATT and CDR2 is SNEGSKA in the germline V gene (reference sequence). This CDR3 has 15 residues. V lost 7 bases and J lost 6; bases outside the gene matches: 18. This CDR3 is CSVSSPGRAGGEQYF. The CDR3 bases are TGCAGTGTTTCCTCCCCAGGGAGGGCGGGCGGCGAGCAGTACTTC.

V and J are TRBV21-1 and TRBJ1-4. TRBV21-1 is a known pseudogene. The CDR3 runs 12 residues. This chain's CDR3 is CASRGAGEKLFF. Written as DNA, the CDR3 is TGTGCCAGCAGGGGTGCAGGTGAAAAACTGTTTTTT.

The J gene is TRBJ2-7, the V gene TRBV4-1; D may correspond to TRBD1 or TRBD2 (5 bases each). Trimming left V 1 base short and J 4 bases short, with 14 bases between. The germline gives CDR1 MGHRA, CDR2 YSYEKL. The CDR3 covers 15 residues. The CDR3 DNA sequence: TGCGCCAGCAGCCAAGCACGGGACCGATTTTACGAGCAGTACTTC. This gives the protein CASSQARDRFYEQYF.

With regard to this clonotype: One end of the junction fails to match germline, which may point to a read error. The chain employs TRBV3-1 and TRBJ2-5; the D gene could be TRBD1 or TRBD2 (5 bases each). Looked up from germline, CDR1 is LGHDT and CDR2 is YNNKEL (reference sequence). This CDR3 is built from 14 residues. This chain's CDR3 is CANSRDPAQETQYF. The DNA for the CDR3 is TGTGCCAACAGCCGGGACCCCGCCCAAGAGACCCAGTACTTC.

This clonotype was counted a single time. The gene calls are TRBV6-6 and TRBJ2-1; 10 bases line up with TRBD1. Looked up from germline, CDR1 is MNHNY and CDR2 is SVGAGI (reference sequence). The trim removed 11 bases at V and 7 bases at J, leaving 8 bases unmatched. The CDR3 contains 13 residues. CDR3 residues: CAVGTGVRNEQFF. DNA for the CDR3: TGTGCCGTCGGGACAGGGGTAAGAAATGAGCAGTTCTTC.

The rearrangement joins TRBV18 to TRBJ1-1, with D possibly TRBD1 on 6 matching bases. The CDR3 is made up of 17 amino acids. Trimming stripped 3 bases from V and 0 bases from J, with 17 bases between. CDR1 is KGHSH and CDR2 is LQKENI in the germline V gene. CDR3 DNA: TGTGCCAGCTCACCTGAGTCGGGGGGCCCCCTGAACACTGAAGCTTTCTTT. It yields the protein CASSPESGGPLNTEAFF.

The J gene is TRBJ2-4, the V gene TRBV20-1; TRBD2 matches at 8 bases. The DNA end is more similar to TRBJ2-5, so the J call may be wrong. Germline loops: CDR1 DFQATT, CDR2 SNEGSKA (reference sequence). The CDR3 is made up of 13 amino acids. This chain's CDR3 is CSSRAGRAETQYF. The DNA for the CDR3 is TGCAGTTCGAGAGCCGGGAGGGCAGAGACCCAGTACTTC.

The V and J genes are TRBV7-2 and TRBJ2-1; 7 nucleotides match TRBD2. The CDR3 loop spans 15 amino acids. The germline CDR1 and CDR2 sequences are SGHTA and FQGNSA. V gave up 5 bases and J gave up 1 base; unmatched junction bases: 5. The CDR3 is CASSPLASSYNEQFF. The CDR3 DNA reads as TGTGCCAGCAGCCCACTAGCGTCGTCCTACAATGAGCAGTTCTTC.

V is TRBV2 and J is TRBJ2-3, with D possibly matching TRBD1 (5 bases). CDR1 and CDR2 from the germline V gene are SNHLY and FYNNEI. The V end lost 3 bases, the J end lost 2 bases, and 9 bases lay between the germline ends. The CDR3 has 14 residues. This CDR3 is CASSERTLTDTQYF. CDR3 nucleotides: TGTGCCAGCAGTGAGAGGACACTCACAGATACGCAGTATTTT.

The chain employs TRBV15 and TRBJ1-6, with TRBD1 as a possible D gene (6 bases). Germline loops: CDR1 LNHNV, CDR2 YYDKDF (reference sequence). The CDR3 sequence is 12 residues long. V lost 1 base and J lost 14, with 9 bases in between. The CDR3 region has the DNA TGTGCCACCAGCAGAGTGGACAGCACCCTCCACTTT. It codes for CATSRVDSTLHF.

Comments on this clonotype: At one end the junction does not follow the germline gene, possibly because of a read error. The CDR3: CASSSRERNPGSTF. CDR3 nucleotide sequence: TGTGCCAGCAGCTCTCGGGAGAGGAACCCGGGCTCCACCTTC. The genes are TRBV3-1 and TRBJ1-2; D is unresolved. This CDR3 has 14 residues. Germline lookup yields CDR1 LGHDT and CDR2 YNNKEL (reference sequence).

The chain has TRBV6-5 and TRBJ2-5; TRBD2 aligns across 7 bases. Germline V gives CDR1 MNHEY, CDR2 SVGAGI. The CDR3 runs 14 residues. The junction had 10 bases not matched to a gene; V was cut back by 5 bases and J by 7 bases. The chain's CDR3 is CASSPKLAAGTQYF. In DNA form, the CDR3 reads TGTGCCAGCAGTCCCAAGCTAGCGGCGGGGACCCAGTACTTC.

V is TRBV20-1 and J is TRBJ1-2; 7 bases agree with TRBD1. Germline V gene sequence: CDR1 DFQATT, CDR2 SNEGSKA (reference sequence). The CDR3 contains 13 residues. V shed 3 bases and J 5 bases; nucleotides not matched to a gene: 6. The CDR3 coding sequence is TGCAGTGCTAGGGGGACAGACTCTTATGGCTACACCTTC. As protein: CSARGTDSYGYTF.

V and J are TRBV12-3 or TRBV12-4 and TRBJ1-5; D is uncertain. Trimming stripped 6 bases from V and 8 bases from J, with 14 bases between. The CDR3 spans 13 residues. This chain's CDR3 is CASSRDWGKPQHF. The CDR3 coding sequence is TGTGCCAGCAGCCGTGACTGGGGTAAGCCCCAGCATTTT.

The chain carries TRBV20-1 and TRBJ2-1, with TRBD1 matching 8 bases. CDR1 and CDR2 from the germline V gene are DFQATT and SNEGSKA (reference sequence). J was trimmed by 8 bases and V by 5 bases; bases with no gene match: 8. The CDR3 runs 13 residues. The CDR3 DNA sequence: TGCAGTGCTGGGGGACAGGCGGGCGATGAGCAGTTCTTC. Its protein product is CSAGGQAGDEQFF.

This rearrangement joins TRBV6-6 to TRBJ1-4, with a possible D match to TRBD1 (5 bases). V gave up 6 bases and J gave up 7 bases, with 15 bases separating them. Germline V gene sequence: CDR1 MNHNY, CDR2 SVGAGI (reference sequence). This CDR3 comprises 14 residues. The CDR3 protein is CASRAGQVGEKLFF. CDR3 nucleotides: TGTGCCAGCAGGGCGGGGCAGGTCGGTGAAAAACTGTTTTTT.

The rearrangement links TRBV5-1 to TRBJ2-1, with 7 bases aligning to TRBD2. The CDR3 is 17 amino acids. Germline V gene sequence: CDR1 SGHRS, CDR2 YFSETQ. V was pared by 0 bases and J by 3 bases, with 9 bases of the junction left unmatched. CDR3 residues: CASSLDPGLADYNEQFF. The CDR3 DNA reads as TGCGCCAGCAGCTTGGACCCCGGGCTAGCGGACTACAATGAGCAGTTCTTC. Full variable domain (outside the CDR3, taken from reference TRBV5-1 and TRBJ2-1): KAGVTQTPRYLIKTRGQQVTLSCSPISGHRSVSWYQQTPGQGLQFLFEYFSETQRNKGNFPGRFSGRQFSNSRSEMNVSTLELGDSALYLCASSLDPGLADYNEQFFGPGTRLTVL.